The 14 T cell receptor beta chains presented below share a single source sample, sequenced in a study of cytomegalovirus exposure and HLA in healthy donors. Both 60 Vbeta primers and 13 Jbeta primers went into the PCR. Only in-frame clones appear in the TCRdb table, and some are missing; sequencing was by immunoSEQ multiplex PCR. The sample carries approximately 110,000 clones, approximately 16% recorded once. Sequenced: PBMCs. The receptors stem from a female donor in good health and CMV-seronegative.

The CDR3 coding sequence is TGTGCCAGCAGGAATGGGACAGTCCAAGAGACCCAGTACTTC. It encodes CASRNGTVQETQYF. The chain carries TRBV7-9 and TRBJ2-5; 7 bases are a match to TRBD1. CDR3 length equals 14 residues. Germline loops: CDR1 SEHNR, CDR2 FQNEAQ (reference sequence). The V segment lost 6 bases and the J segment 1 base; nucleotides outside the gene matches: 5.

This clone was counted once. The chain employs TRBV7-9 and TRBJ1-5, with 7 bases aligning to TRBD1. The V segment lost 5 bases and the J segment 0 bases; nucleotides outside the gene matches: 1. Germline loops: CDR1 SEHNR, CDR2 FQNEAQ (reference sequence). There are 14 residues in the CDR3. The DNA for the CDR3 is TGTGCCAGCAGCGACAGGGATAGCAATCAGCCCCAGCATTTT. This translates into CASSDRDSNQPQHF.

The chain uses TRBV4-3 and TRBJ2-7; TRBD1 matches at 7 bases. V lost 0 bases to trimming and J lost 0 bases; unmatched junction nucleotides: 5. Germline CDR1 reads LGHNA; CDR2 reads YSLEER. This CDR3 is 16 amino acids long. The CDR3 DNA reads as TGCGCCAGCAGCCAAGATAGACAGGGAATCTCCTACGAGCAGTACTTC. This translates into CASSQDRQGISYEQYF.

The chain recombines TRBV4-3 with TRBJ2-3; TRBD2 matches at 7 bases. Trimming cost V 1 base and J 6 bases; bases outside gene matches: 7. This CDR3 has 15 residues. Germline V gene data show CDR1 as LGHNA and CDR2 as YSLEER. In DNA form, the CDR3 reads TGCGCCAGCAGCCAAGGGGGTGGGAGGGATGATACGCAGTATTTT. Protein: CASSQGGGRDDTQYF.

The chain employs TRBV14 and TRBJ1-1; the D gene is possibly TRBD1 (6 bases). Germline lookup yields CDR1 SGHDN and CDR2 FVKESK. The V end was cut by 1 base, the J end by 11 bases, with 11 bases between. The CDR3 loop spans 12 amino acids. CDR3 sequence: CASSQAGGAAFF. Here the CDR3 DNA reads TGTGCCAGCAGCCAAGCCGGGGGGGCGGCTTTCTTT.

This clone appeared a few times. The chain couples TRBV5-5 to TRBJ1-4; D possibly corresponds to TRBD1 (6 bases). Germline values: CDR1 SGHKS, CDR2 YYEKEE (reference sequence). Trimming took off 4 bases at V and 0 bases at J, with 13 bases between the two ends. The CDR3 contains 16 residues. In nucleotides, the CDR3 is TGTGCCAGCAGCGGAACAGGGTCCCCAACTAATGAAAAACTGTTTTTT. Translating it yields CASSGTGSPTNEKLFF.

This clone turned up a few times. This chain joins TRBV2 and TRBJ2-5, with 9 bases lining up with TRBD1. This CDR3 comprises 14 residues. With V trimmed by 11 bases and J by 4 bases, 11 bases remained unmatched. Germline-derived CDR1 and CDR2 are SNHLY and FYNNEI. CDR3 sequence (DNA): TGTGCCGGACCGGGACAGGGAGGGTTAGAGACCCAGTACTTC. This sequence encodes CAGPGQGGLETQYF.

The chain recombines TRBV6-6 with TRBJ2-3; TRBD2 agrees at 7 bases. Trimming removed 6 bases from V and 2 bases from J; junction bases left unmatched: 8. Per the germline V gene, CDR1 is MNHNY and CDR2 is SVGAGI (reference sequence). The CDR3 extends over 15 amino acids. CDR3 sequence reads: CASRTAGRDTDTQYF. The CDR3 DNA reads TGTGCCAGCAGGACAGCGGGACGGGACACAGATACGCAGTATTTT.

This chain links TRBV7-2 with TRBJ1-3, with 7 bases that match TRBD1. Germline V gene lookup returns CDR1 SGHTA and CDR2 FQGNSA. V shed 2 bases, J shed 0 bases, and the junction held 10 bases outside the gene matches. The CDR3 contains 18 residues. CDR3 residues: CASSLRPPGQSSGNTIYF. The CDR3 nucleotides read TGTGCCAGCAGCTTAAGGCCCCCGGGACAGAGCTCTGGAAACACCATATATTTT.

This CDR3 reads CASRAVGEVEQFF. In DNA, the CDR3 is TGTGCCAGCAGGGCTGTTGGAGAGGTTGAGCAGTTCTTC. This rearrangement joins TRBV5-6 to TRBJ2-1, with D uncertain. CDR1 is SGHDT, CDR2 YYEEEE, per germline. This CDR3 has 13 amino acids. Deletions cut 5 bases from V and 9 bases from J, with 15 bases between. Full variable domain (rest looked up from reference TRBV5-6 and TRBJ2-1): DAGVTQSPTHLIKTRGQQVTLRCSPKSGHDTVSWYQQALGQGPQFIFQYYEEEERQRGNFPDRFSGHQFPNYSSELNVNALLLGDSALYLCASRAVGEVEQFFGPGTRLTVL.

This clone was seen a few times. This sequence joins TRBV7-9 and TRBJ2-3; 8 nucleotides match TRBD2. Trimming at V came to 5 bases and at J to 3 bases, leaving 7 bases not matched to a gene. Germline CDR1 reads SEHNR; CDR2 reads FQNEAQ (reference sequence). This CDR3 is 15 amino acids long. CDR3 DNA: TGTGCCAGCAGCCTTCTTAGCGGGGTGACAGATACGCAGTATTTT. Its translation: CASSLLSGVTDTQYF.

The CDR3 sequence is CASSYTRGDHYGYTF. The CDR3, as DNA: TGTGCCAGCAGTTACACCCGAGGTGATCACTATGGCTACACCTTC. This sequence joins TRBV6-5 and TRBJ1-2; D is ambiguous. The V gene's germline CDR1 is MNHEY and CDR2 SVGAGI. V lost 2 bases to trimming and J lost 3 bases, with 13 bases between them. CDR3 length: 15 residues.

V is TRBV6-4 and J is TRBJ1-3; 7 nucleotides agree with TRBD1. CDR3 length: 17 residues. CDR1 and CDR2 from the germline V gene are MRHNA and SNTAGT. The ends lost 2 bases at V and 5 bases at J; junction bases unmatched: 12. CDR3 loop: CASSDREPGQYRNTIYF. The CDR3 DNA reads as TGTGCCAGCAGTGACCGTGAGCCGGGACAGTATAGAAACACCATATATTTT.

A few counts support this clone. This sequence joins TRBV5-4 and TRBJ1-2; 12 positions match TRBD1. Germline CDR1 is SGHNT and CDR2 is YYREEE (reference sequence). This CDR3 has 15 residues. Germline trimming cut 4 bases from V and 6 bases from J; bases unmatched to any gene: 7. The DNA of the CDR3 is TGTGCCAGCAGCCCCGTCGGGACAGGGGGCAATGGCTACACCTTC. It encodes CASSPVGTGGNGYTF.